This T cell receptor (beta chain) was captured by sequencing in a study of shared clonotypes between healthy human individuals. Every donor, a Caucasian adult, lived in Nashville, Tennessee. TCRdb's table, derived via immunoSEQ multiplex PCR, lists solely in-frame clones and lacks some. Among 2 million to 2.5 million clones, over 85% were seen once, and the ten largest hold 0.36%. Germline CDR1 LNHNV, CDR2 YYDKDF (reference sequence). This CDR3 has 13 residues. The V and J ends lost 0 bases and 3 bases respectively, with 6 bases between them. This TCR derives from a man aged 18 to 29 in good health. Some clones in this sample may be carry-over from other donors' samples. The chain recombines TRBV15 with TRBJ2-7; D is undetermined. The sequencing input was naive CD4+ T cells from PBMCs. Regarding subset: CD45RA+ positively selected. In nucleotides, the CDR3 is TGTGCCACCAGCAGAGAGCCCCGCTACGAGCAGTACTTC. Its protein is CATSREPRYEQYF.